The present entry profiles one T cell receptor beta chain with its context. Adults of Caucasian background living in Nashville, Tennessee made up all donors. CD8 memory combined CD45RO+ cells with CCR7-negative CD45RA+ TemRA cells. The source of the sample is a study of shared clonotypes between healthy human individuals. This CDR3 contains 14 residues. V gave up 4 bases and J gave up 3 bases; unmatched junction bases: 2. CDR1 and CDR2 (germline): LNHDA, SQIVND (reference sequence). Each subset's genomic DNA was split evenly across several immunoSEQ plates. In the source study's methods: Filtering differed, since immunoSEQ gave only junction sequences and no quality scores. Method: immunoSEQ multiplex PCR; TCRdb's copy keeps in-frame clones and lacks some. The V and J calls and clone size were taken over from that table, and D and trimming were inferred from the DNA. The sample lists 400,000 or so clones; about 96% were seen once.

The V call is TRBV19, the J call TRBJ2-1, with TRBD2 matching over 8 bases. Sequencing used memory CD8+ T cells sorted from blood. The sample's subset: CD45RO+ cells pooled with CCR7-negative TemRA cells. This clonotype was obtained from a man aged 25 to 40 in good health. The CDR3 coding sequence is TGTGCCAGTAGTAGACTAGCGAGCTACAATGAGCAGTTCTTC. As protein: CASSRLASYNEQFF.